The rows below give T cell receptor beta chains drawn from one sample of a study of blood T cell repertoires in COVID-19. Generated by immunoSEQ multiplex PCR, the TCRdb table keeps only in-frame clones and is missing some. The table lists approximately 200,000 clones, about 81% of them singletons. Material: peripheral blood. The receptors stem from a woman older than 75 with COVID-19, enrolled during active disease. Each CDR3 is given with its conserved first and last residue. Fields, in order: clone size, CDR3 length, D gene, J gene, V gene, CDR3 DNA, CDR3 protein. The D gene is left open where the match is weak. Size is omitted from some rows. Given values are once, few, many or a class for expanded clones.

few,14,TRBD2,TRBJ2-5,TRBV7-9,TGTGCCAGCAGCCCCCGGACTAGTACGGAGACCCAGTACTTC,CASSPRTSTETQYF
-,15,TRBD1,TRBJ1-6,TRBV6-5,TGTGCCAGCAGACGCCTACAGGGGTCTAATTCACCCCTCCACTTT,CASRRLQGSNSPLHF
-,14,TRBD1,TRBJ1-4,TRBV2,TGTGCCAGCACAACCGGACAGGGATTGGAAAAACTGTTTTTT,CASTTGQGLEKLFF
-,16,TRBD1,TRBJ2-5,TRBV7-9,TGTGCCAGCAGCTTAGGGGTGACAGGGACCCAAGAGACCCAGTACTTC,CASSLGVTGTQETQYF
few,18,TRBD2,TRBJ2-7,TRBV28,TGTGCCAGCAGTCAGCTAGCGGGAGGGCCCAAACCCTCCTACGAGCAGTACTTC,CASSQLAGGPKPSYEQYF
-,14,TRBD1,TRBJ2-5,TRBV4-3,TGCGCCAGCAGCCAAGGGACAGGGGAGGAGACCCAGTACTTC,CASSQGTGEETQYF
-,16,-,TRBJ1-3,TRBV5-1,TGCGCCAGCAGCTTGGCAGGTCAGGGCTCTGGAAACACCATATATTTT,CASSLAGQGSGNTIYF
-,15,TRBD2,TRBJ2-1,TRBV7-2,TGTGCCAGCAGTCCGGGACTAGGGTTGGGGTTTGAGCAGTTCTTC,CASSPGLGLGFEQFF
-,14,-,TRBJ1-3,TRBV3-1/TRBV3-2,TGTGCCAGCAGCCAACGGGACTCTGGAAACACCATATATTTT,CASSQRDSGNTIYF
-,16,TRBD2,TRBJ2-7,TRBV28,TGTGCCAGCAGTTTATTTACTAGCGGGAGCTCGTACGAGCAGTACTTC,CASSLFTSGSSYEQYF
few,17,-,TRBJ2-7,TRBV4-2,TGTGCCAGCAGCCAAGAGAGGCCTAGCGCCGGAGGCTACGAGCAGTACTTC,CASSQERPSAGGYEQYF
-,14,-,TRBJ2-1,TRBV5-1,TGCGCCAGCAGCGGGGGGACAGTCGGCAATGAGCAGTTCTTC,CASSGGTVGNEQFF
few,15,-,TRBJ2-1,TRBV7-9,TGTGCCAGCAGCGCTCGACTTGACTCCTACAATGAGCAGTTCTTC,CASSARLDSYNEQFF
few,14,TRBD2,TRBJ2-1,TRBV7-2,TGTGCCAGCAGCTCGACTAGCGGGGGCCTGGGACAGTTCTTC,CASSSTSGGLGQFF
-,15,-,TRBJ1-1,TRBV5-1,TGCGCCAGCAGCTTGACCCGGGGGGGGCTGACTGAAGCTTTCTTT,CASSLTRGGLTEAFF
-,11,-,TRBJ1-4,TRBV29-1,TGCAGCGTTGACGCTGGGCAGCATAAGATTTTT,CSVDAGQHKIF
few,14,-,TRBJ1-6,TRBV7-8,TGTGCCAGCAGCTTACAGGGCATGTATTCACCCCTCCACTTT,CASSLQGMYSPLHF
-,15,TRBD2,TRBJ2-1,TRBV28,TGTGCCAGCAGTTTTAGCGGGGAACTCTACAATGAGCAGTTCTTC,CASSFSGELYNEQFF